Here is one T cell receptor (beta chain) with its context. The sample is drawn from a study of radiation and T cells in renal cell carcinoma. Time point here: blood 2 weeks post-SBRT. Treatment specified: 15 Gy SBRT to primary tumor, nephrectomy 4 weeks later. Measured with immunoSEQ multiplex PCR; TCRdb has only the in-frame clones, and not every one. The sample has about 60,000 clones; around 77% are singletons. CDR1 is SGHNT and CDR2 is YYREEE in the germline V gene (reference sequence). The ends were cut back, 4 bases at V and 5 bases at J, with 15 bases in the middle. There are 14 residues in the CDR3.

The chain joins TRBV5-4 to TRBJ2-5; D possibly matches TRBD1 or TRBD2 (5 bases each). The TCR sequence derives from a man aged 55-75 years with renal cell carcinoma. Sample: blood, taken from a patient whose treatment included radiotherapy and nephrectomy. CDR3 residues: CASSPDGAAETQYF. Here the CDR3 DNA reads TGTGCCAGCAGCCCGGACGGGGCAGCTGAGACCCAGTACTTC.